These 8 T cell receptor beta chains share one sample of origin, sequenced in a study of T-cell memory formation after mild COVID-19. TCRdb re-derived calls from the 5' RACE reads in MiXCR, one entry per CDR3 protein. The sample lists around 470,000 distinct CDR3 sequences, 20% occurring once. What was sequenced was PBMCs or a T cell subset sorted from them (not recorded which). The receptors were sampled from an adult woman who had mild COVID-19 (a few samples of this study predate the infection). Cell type and time point are not known.

The rearrangement uses TRBV11-2 and TRBJ2-1; 12 bases match TRBD2. The V gene end was trimmed by 5 bases and the J gene end by 4 bases; junction bases not matched to a gene: 3. The CDR3 is made up of 15 amino acids. Germline loops: CDR1 SGHAT, CDR2 FQNNGV. CDR3 loop: CASSQGLAGYNEQFF. The DNA for the CDR3 is TGTGCCAGCAGCCAAGGACTAGCGGGATACAATGAGCAGTTCTTC.

This clonotype was counted at least ten times. The rearrangement uses TRBV6-5 and TRBJ1-6; a weak D match, TRBD1 (6 bases). The CDR3 sequence is 18 residues long. The germline V and J ends were trimmed by 6 bases and 3 bases, with 21 bases remaining between them. Germline CDR1 MNHEY, CDR2 SVGAGI. CDR3 sequence (DNA): TGTGCCAGCAGCCCAACCACAACAGGGTGGGGCTATAATTCACCCCTCCACTTT. Translation: CASSPTTTGWGYNSPLHF.

This clonotype was detected a few times. V gene TRBV7-9 combines with J gene TRBJ2-7; 10 bases fit TRBD1. Germline V CDR1 and CDR2: SEHNR, FQNEAQ (reference sequence). The CDR3 spans 15 residues. The V and J ends lost 5 bases and 3 bases, in that order; junction bases with no gene match: 7. The CDR3 sequence: CASSIGDRGDYEQYF. Written as DNA, the CDR3 is TGTGCCAGCAGCATCGGGGACAGGGGCGACTACGAGCAGTACTTC.

This chain connects TRBV6-6 to TRBJ1-5; 7 bases align to TRBD1. The CDR3 totals 16 residues. V trimming: 0 bases; J trimming: 4 bases; junction bases outside the gene matches: 6. CDR1 and CDR2 from the germline V gene are MNHNY and SVGAGI (reference sequence). The CDR3 here is CASSYSTGSRNQPQHF. As DNA, the CDR3 is TGTGCCAGCAGTTACTCGACAGGGTCGAGGAATCAGCCCCAGCATTTT.

CDR3 in DNA: TGTGCCAGCAGCAGTCCTAGCGGCTCCTCCTACAATGAGCAGTTCTTC. Translated, it gives CASSSPSGSSYNEQFF. The chain is built from TRBV7-9 and TRBJ2-1; TRBD2 agrees at 7 bases. V gave up 5 bases and J gave up 0 bases; unmatched junction bases: 7. This CDR3 comprises 16 residues. The germline CDR1 and CDR2 sequences are SEHNR and FQNEAQ (reference sequence).

The V and J genes are TRBV30 and TRBJ2-7; D might be TRBD1 (6 bases). There are 14 residues in the CDR3. The germline V and J ends were trimmed by 3 bases and 12 bases, with 24 bases remaining between them. From germline, CDR1 is GTSNPN and CDR2 SVGIG (reference sequence). CDR3 in DNA: TGTGCCTGGAGCGCTTCGCAGGGGCTGCGCCCCCTGTACTTC. It translates to CAWSASQGLRPLYF.

V and J are TRBV10-3 and TRBJ1-5; D gene unclear. Trimming removed 10 bases at V and 3 bases at J, with 13 bases between. CDR1 and CDR2 (germline): ENHRY, SYGVKD. The CDR3 runs to 13 residues. In DNA, the CDR3 is TGTGCCACCACGGGGAGTAACAATCAGCCCCAGCATTTT. Its translation: CATTGSNNQPQHF.

The genes are TRBV14 and TRBJ2-3, with TRBD2 matching 10 bases. Germline CDR1 reads SGHDN; CDR2 reads FVKESK. This CDR3 is built from 17 residues. The V and J ends lost 1 base and 1 base, in that order; junction bases with no gene match: 5. This chain's CDR3 is CASSQAPGLAGTDTQYF. DNA of the CDR3: TGTGCCAGCAGCCAAGCCCCCGGACTAGCGGGCACAGATACGCAGTATTTT.